Presented here are 21 T cell receptor beta chains from one specimen sequenced in a study of regulatory T cells in long-lasting Graves disease (dated by TCRdb to 2020 to 2023). The time point tag for this specimen amounts to: newly diagnosed GD, antithyroid drugs for less than 3 months. RNA was extracted from PBMCs in TRIzol for both TCR sequencing and RNA sequencing. Libraries were constructed by multiplex PCR. The sequencer listed for this sample is Illumina HiSeq 4000. TCR beta libraries were built with iRepertoire HTBI primers and Arm-PCR amplification of CDR3 regions. TCRdb redid the processing of the public reads, applying fastp at Q25 and MiXCR, and retained in-frame beta chains. Each record represents a unique CDR3 protein, reported with the most common genes and DNA among its rows. Within this sample are a few hundred thousand distinct CDR3 sequences, with about 19% of them counted one time only. The ten largest clones capture over 11% of the sample.

The material was peripheral blood mononuclear cells (PBMCs), obtained at new diagnosis, from a patient treated with antithyroid drugs. These receptors were collected from a female donor with Graves disease.

A few counts support this clonotype. This rearrangement joins TRBV9 to TRBJ2-5; possibly TRBD2 for D (5 bases). The CDR3 extends over 14 amino acids. Germline CDR1 SGDLS, CDR2 YYNGEE. V lost 2 bases and J 4 bases, leaving 12 bases between the germline ends. The DNA of the CDR3 is TGTGCCAGCAGCGTCGCTGCCGGAGGAGAGACCCAGTACTTC. Protein sequence: CASSVAAGGETQYF.

As DNA, the CDR3 is TGCGCCAGCAGCCAAGAGGAGGGACAGCCCCAGCATTTT. Translation: CASSQEEGQPQHF. The gene calls are TRBV4-3 and TRBJ1-5; D unclear. The CDR3 loop spans 13 amino acids. V lost 0 bases and J 7 bases, leaving 7 bases between the germline ends. Germline loops: CDR1 LGHNA, CDR2 YSLEER.

This clonotype was recorded at least ten times. This sequence joins TRBV29-1 and TRBJ2-7; D unresolved. The CDR3 contains 12 residues. Germline loops: CDR1 SQVTM, CDR2 ANQGSEA. With 4 bases removed from V and 2 bases from J, the gap between germline ends came to 9 bases. The CDR3 loop reads CSVADRPYEQYF. CDR3 in DNA: TGCAGCGTTGCCGACCGACCCTACGAGCAGTACTTC.

For this clonotype: A far bigger clonotype differs at one base, so this is likely a read error. The chain couples TRBV6-1 to TRBJ2-4, with D perhaps assigned TRBD1 or TRBD2 (7 bases each). Per germline, CDR1 MNHNS and CDR2 SASEGT. V lost 8 bases and J lost 13, with 27 bases in between. The CDR3 consists of 15 residues. The CDR3 sequence: CASGRYREGADEQYF. The CDR3 DNA reads as TGTGCCAGCGGACGATACAGGGAGGGGGCGGATGAGCAGTACTTC.

Remarks on this clonotype: Given a much more abundant clone one base away, this may be a read error. The chain carries TRBV6-2 or TRBV6-3 and TRBJ2-7, with 10 bases lining up with TRBD2. V gave up 1 base and J gave up 7 bases; unmatched junction bases: 7. CDR3 size: 15 residues. Germline lookup yields CDR1 MNHEY and CDR2 SVGEGT. The CDR3 DNA reads as TGTGCCAGCAGTTACTTGCCTAGCGGGAGTGGTGAGCAGTACTTC. Protein: CASSYLPSGSGEQYF.

This clonotype was recorded many times. This chain connects TRBV7-9 to TRBJ1-2, with a possible D match to TRBD1 (5 bases). V was pared by 1 base and J by 8 bases, with 11 bases between. The CDR3 extends over 13 amino acids. Germline V CDR1 and CDR2: SEHNR, FQNEAQ (reference sequence). The CDR3 coding sequence is TGTGCCAGCAGCTTAGGCTTAGGGGAAGGCTACACCTTC. Its translation: CASSLGLGEGYTF. The variable domain in full, completed from reference TRBV7-9 and TRBJ1-2, reads DTGVSQNPRHKITKRGQNVTFRCDPISEHNRLYWYRQTLGQGPEFLTYFQNEAQLEKSRLLSDRFSAERPKGSFSTLEIQRTEQGDSAMYLCASSLGLGEGYTFGSGTRLTVV.

As to this clonotype: A much larger clone sits a single nucleotide away, making a read error possible. V usage is TRBV6-2 or TRBV6-3 and J usage is TRBJ2-7, with 8 bases that match TRBD2. Germline assignment: CDR1 MNHEY and CDR2 SVGEGT. The CDR3 extends over 15 amino acids. V lost 6 bases to trimming and J lost 7 bases; unmatched junction nucleotides: 14. CDR3 in amino acids: CASRNPLAGRVEQYF. The CDR3 nucleotides read TGTGCCAGCAGAAACCCCTTAGCGGGAAGGGTTGAGCAGTACTTC.

This clonotype was recorded once. The chain employs TRBV20-1 and TRBJ2-7; TRBD2 agrees at 12 bases. The V gene end was trimmed by 6 bases and the J gene end by 3 bases; junction bases not matched to a gene: 6. The CDR3 contains 14 residues. Per germline, CDR1 DFQATT and CDR2 SNEGSKA (reference sequence). CDR3 coding DNA: TGCAGTGCCTTGACTAGCGGGAGTTTCTACGAGCAGTACTTC. This translates into CSALTSGSFYEQYF.

The table lists this clonotype with many counts. This chain joins TRBV5-1 and TRBJ2-1; 9 nucleotides agree with TRBD1. Germline CDR1 is SGHRS and CDR2 is YFSETQ. The CDR3 is made up of 15 amino acids. Trimming took 4 bases from V and 5 from J; bases not matched to a gene: 7. This CDR3 reads CASSNRDRANNEQFF. CDR3 sequence (DNA): TGCGCCAGCAGCAACCGGGACAGGGCAAACAATGAGCAGTTCTTC.

This clonotype was observed at least ten times. The V call is TRBV28, the J call TRBJ1-5, with TRBD1 matching over 7 bases. The CDR3 is 16 residues long. The J segment lost 2 bases and the V segment lost 5 bases, leaving 9 bases of the junction unmatched. Germline V gene data show CDR1 as MDHEN and CDR2 as SYDVKM. The chain's CDR3 is CASSPSNRGRNQPQHF. The CDR3 coding sequence is TGTGCCAGCAGTCCTTCTAACAGGGGTCGCAATCAGCCCCAGCATTTT.

For the CDR3, the DNA is TGTGCCAGCAGCGACACCCCAGGGGCGCGAGATACGCAGTATTTT. Amino acid sequence: CASSDTPGARDTQYF. The chain combines TRBV11-3 with TRBJ2-3; tentatively, D is TRBD1 (6 bases). The CDR3 is made up of 15 amino acids. Between the trimmed V and J ends, which lost 5 bases and 5 bases, there was a span of 17 bases. CDR1 is SGHNT, CDR2 YENEEA, per germline.

The sample holds many counts of this clonotype. This chain joins TRBV24-1 and TRBJ2-2; D unclear. This CDR3 has 14 amino acids. The germline V gene has CDR1 KGHDR and CDR2 SFDVKD. V gave up 2 bases and J gave up 6 bases, with 9 bases separating them. The CDR3 DNA reads TGTGCCACCAGTGATTCCCCCCGAGCCGGGGAGCTGTTTTTT. Its protein is CATSDSPRAGELFF.

On this clonotype: This may be a read error: a much more frequent sequence differs by one nucleotide. V is TRBV9 and J is TRBJ2-1; 8 nucleotides line up with TRBD2. The end of the DNA is better explained by TRBJ2-5, so the J call may be wrong. This CDR3 has 15 amino acids. Germline assignment: CDR1 SGDLS and CDR2 YYNGEE. DNA of the CDR3: TGTGCCAGCAGCGTAGCGCTCACGGGAGGGGAGGCCCAGTACTTC. This encodes CASSVALTGGEAQYF.

The chain uses TRBV10-3 and TRBJ1-1; weak D call: TRBD1 (6 bases). The CDR3 loop spans 12 amino acids. Germline V CDR1 and CDR2: ENHRY, SYGVKD. With 10 bases removed from V and 8 bases from J, the gap between germline ends came to 17 bases. CDR3 residues: CATTGWTEEAFF. The CDR3 coding sequence is TGTGCCACGACGGGTTGGACAGAGGAAGCTTTCTTT.

At least ten counts were recorded for this clonotype. The chain carries TRBV20-1 and TRBJ1-2; TRBD1 might be the D (6 bases). CDR1 is DFQATT and CDR2 is SNEGSKA in the germline V gene (reference sequence). The CDR3 is 15 residues long. The V and J ends lost 3 bases and 3 bases respectively, with 17 bases between them. The CDR3 region is CSASDRPRTDYGYTF. The CDR3 DNA reads TGCAGTGCTAGCGACCGCCCTAGGACAGACTATGGCTACACCTTC.

This clonotype has at least ten counts. DNA for the CDR3: TGCAGTGCGCAAGGGGACAGATCCTACGAGCAGTACTTC. This sequence encodes CSAQGDRSYEQYF. The chain carries TRBV20-1 and TRBJ2-7; TRBD1 matches 7 bases. V shed 6 bases, J shed 1 base, and the junction held 6 bases outside the gene matches. This CDR3 contains 13 residues. Germline assignment: CDR1 DFQATT and CDR2 SNEGSKA (reference sequence).

The chain links TRBV18 to TRBJ1-1; 8 bases agree with TRBD1. Unmatched junction bases numbered 0, after V lost 5 bases and J lost 4 bases. CDR1 KGHSH and CDR2 LQKENI come from the germline V gene. The CDR3 is 12 residues long. CDR3 in amino acids: CASSTGGTEAFF. The CDR3 DNA reads TGTGCCAGCTCAACAGGGGGCACTGAAGCTTTCTTT.

The V gene is TRBV5-1, the J gene TRBJ2-7; D is possibly TRBD2 (6 bases). Germline assignment: CDR1 SGHRS and CDR2 YFSETQ. The CDR3 runs to 14 residues. Between the trimmed V and J ends, which lost 1 base and 3 bases, there was a span of 11 bases. CDR3 in amino acids: CASSLSERVYEQYF. The CDR3, as DNA: TGCGCCAGCAGCTTGAGTGAGCGGGTCTACGAGCAGTACTTC.

Many counts were recorded for this clonotype. V is TRBV24-1 and J is TRBJ2-1, with 14 nucleotides matching TRBD2. Germline CDR1 is KGHDR and CDR2 is SFDVKD. Trimming cost V 3 bases and J 6 bases; bases outside gene matches: 3. The CDR3 runs to 16 residues. CDR3 sequence (DNA): TGTGCCACCAGTGATCCTGGGACTAGCGGGGGCAATGAGCAGTTCTTC. Amino acid sequence: CATSDPGTSGGNEQFF.

This clonotype was picked up a small number of times. This sequence may be a read error, since a much larger clone differs from it by one base. The chain employs TRBV20-1 and TRBJ2-1; perhaps D is TRBD1 or TRBD2 (6 bases each). Germline CDR1 is DFQATT and CDR2 is SNEGSKA (reference sequence). This CDR3 has 15 residues. The CDR3 DNA reads as TGCAGTGCAGGGGGAGGAGAGGCCCCCTACAACGAGCAGTTCTTC. This encodes CSAGGGEAPYNEQFF.

This chain connects TRBV6-1 to TRBJ2-2, with TRBD2 matching 8 bases. The CDR3 contains 18 residues. V trimming: 7 bases; J trimming: 3 bases; junction bases outside the gene matches: 16. Germline V gene data show CDR1 as MNHNS and CDR2 as SASEGT. The CDR3 DNA reads TGTGCCAGCAAGGCGGGAGGCTACTACCTTGGGGACACCGGGGAGCTGTTTTTT. Encoded protein: CASKAGGYYLGDTGELFF.